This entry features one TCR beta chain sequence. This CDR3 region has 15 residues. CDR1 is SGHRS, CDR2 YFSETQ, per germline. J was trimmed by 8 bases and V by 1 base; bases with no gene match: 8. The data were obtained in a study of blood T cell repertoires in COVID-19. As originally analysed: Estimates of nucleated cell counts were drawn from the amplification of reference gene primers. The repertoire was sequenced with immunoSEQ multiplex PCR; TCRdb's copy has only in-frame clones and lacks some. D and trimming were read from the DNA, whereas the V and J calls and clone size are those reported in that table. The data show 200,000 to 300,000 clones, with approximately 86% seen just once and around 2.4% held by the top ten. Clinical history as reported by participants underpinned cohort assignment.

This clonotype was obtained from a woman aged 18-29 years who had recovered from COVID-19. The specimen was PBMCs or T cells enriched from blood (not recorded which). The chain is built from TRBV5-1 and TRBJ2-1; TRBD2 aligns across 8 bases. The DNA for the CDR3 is TGCGCCAGCAGCTTGTCAACGGGAGGGCCCCATGAGCAGTTCTTC. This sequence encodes CASSLSTGGPHEQFF.